This T cell receptor beta chain was sequenced during a study of cytomegalovirus exposure and HLA in healthy donors. The PCR used 60 Vbeta and 13 Jbeta primers. Libraries were prepared by immunoSEQ multiplex PCR; TCRdb keeps only in-frame clonotypes and omits some of them. The table shows more than 100,000 clones, with about 85% occurring only once. This clone appeared a single time. This receptor was taken from a man aged 50 to 59 in good health and CMV-seronegative. What was sequenced was PBMCs.

This CDR3 is CASSTQRGGEQYF. CDR3 DNA: TGTGCCAGCAGCACCCAACGAGGGGGCGAGCAGTACTTC. V and J are TRBV7-2 and TRBJ2-7; D is possibly TRBD1 (6 bases). The V gene's germline CDR1 is SGHTA and CDR2 FQGNSA. The CDR3 extends over 13 amino acids. Trimming shortened V by 5 bases and J by 6 bases, and 14 bases separated the two germline ends.